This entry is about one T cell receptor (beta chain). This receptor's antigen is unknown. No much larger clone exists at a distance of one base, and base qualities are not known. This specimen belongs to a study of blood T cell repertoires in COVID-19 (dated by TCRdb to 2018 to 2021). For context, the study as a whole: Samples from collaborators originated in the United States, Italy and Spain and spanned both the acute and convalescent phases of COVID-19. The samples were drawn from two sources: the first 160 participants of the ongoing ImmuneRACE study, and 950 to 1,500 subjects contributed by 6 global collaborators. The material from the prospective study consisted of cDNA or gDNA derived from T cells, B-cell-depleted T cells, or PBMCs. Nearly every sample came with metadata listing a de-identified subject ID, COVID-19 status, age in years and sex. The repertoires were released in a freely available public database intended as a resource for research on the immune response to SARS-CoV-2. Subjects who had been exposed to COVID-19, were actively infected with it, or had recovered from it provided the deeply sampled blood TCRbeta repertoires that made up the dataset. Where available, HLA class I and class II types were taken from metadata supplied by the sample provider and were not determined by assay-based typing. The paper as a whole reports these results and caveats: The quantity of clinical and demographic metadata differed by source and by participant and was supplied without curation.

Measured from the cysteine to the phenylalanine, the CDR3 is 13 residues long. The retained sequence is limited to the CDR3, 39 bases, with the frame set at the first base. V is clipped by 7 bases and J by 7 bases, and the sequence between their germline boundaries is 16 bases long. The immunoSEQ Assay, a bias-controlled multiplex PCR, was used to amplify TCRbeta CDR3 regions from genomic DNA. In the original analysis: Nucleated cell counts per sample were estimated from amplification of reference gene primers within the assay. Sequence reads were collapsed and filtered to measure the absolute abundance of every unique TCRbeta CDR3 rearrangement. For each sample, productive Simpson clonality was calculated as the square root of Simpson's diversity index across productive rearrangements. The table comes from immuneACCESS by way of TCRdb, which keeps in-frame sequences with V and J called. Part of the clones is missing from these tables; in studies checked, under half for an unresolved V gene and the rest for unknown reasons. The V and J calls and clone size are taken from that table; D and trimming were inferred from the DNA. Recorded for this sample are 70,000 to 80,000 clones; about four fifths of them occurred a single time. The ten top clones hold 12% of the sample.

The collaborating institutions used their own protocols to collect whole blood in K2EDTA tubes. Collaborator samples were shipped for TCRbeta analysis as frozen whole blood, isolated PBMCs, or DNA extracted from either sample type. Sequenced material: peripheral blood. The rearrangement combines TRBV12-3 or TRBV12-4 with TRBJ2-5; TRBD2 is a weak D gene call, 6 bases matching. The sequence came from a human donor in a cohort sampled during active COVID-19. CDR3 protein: CASNLRLEGTQYF. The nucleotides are TGTGCCAGCAACCTGAGACTAGAGGGGACCCAGTACTTC.